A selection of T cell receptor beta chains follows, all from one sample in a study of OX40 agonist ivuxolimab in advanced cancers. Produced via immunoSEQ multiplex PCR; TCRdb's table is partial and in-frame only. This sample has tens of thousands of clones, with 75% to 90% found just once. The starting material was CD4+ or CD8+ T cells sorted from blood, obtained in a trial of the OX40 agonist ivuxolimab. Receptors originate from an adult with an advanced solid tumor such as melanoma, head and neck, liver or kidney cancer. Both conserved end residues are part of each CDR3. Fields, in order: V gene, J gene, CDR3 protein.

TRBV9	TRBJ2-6	CASRGPSGANVLTF
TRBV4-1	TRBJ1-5	CASSQDQGYQPQHF
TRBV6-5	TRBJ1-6	CASSYSQGGNSPLHF
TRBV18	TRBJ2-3	CASSPLGGTSTDTQYF
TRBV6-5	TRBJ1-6	CASTPGQYNSPLHF
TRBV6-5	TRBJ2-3	CASSYSARNTDTQYF
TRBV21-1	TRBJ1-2	CASSKVGPNYGYTF
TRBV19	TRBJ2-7	CASSVGESFHEQYF
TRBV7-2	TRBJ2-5	CASSKWETQYF
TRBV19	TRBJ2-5	CASTGPGGRETQYF
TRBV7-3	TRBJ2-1	CASSPGTSGRALFF
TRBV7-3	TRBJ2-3	CASSSSGTSLSTDTQYF
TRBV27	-	CASSHGQGSYEQYF